The TCR beta chain under discussion was sequenced for a study of blood T cell repertoires in COVID-19. About the research overall: Sites across the United States, Italy and Spain contributed samples from acute and convalescent COVID-19. Sample material is recorded as cDNA or gDNA derived from T cells, B-cell-depleted T cells, or PBMCs.

Germline V gene lookup returns CDR1 MGHDK and CDR2 SYGVNS. CDR3 length: 17 residues. V was clipped by 4 bases and J by 2 bases; unmatched bases: 12. Clones were read by immunoSEQ multiplex PCR, and TCRdb kept only the in-frame ones, dropping some. This sample has approximately 60,000 clones, with about 76% found just once. The specimen sequenced was peripheral blood. This chain joins TRBV25-1 and TRBJ2-3; 7 nucleotides line up with TRBD2. This sequence originates from a human donor in a cohort sampled during active COVID-19. The CDR3 spells CASSVPLAAKHTDTQYF. CDR3 bases: TGTGCCAGCAGTGTCCCTCTAGCGGCCAAGCACACAGATACGCAGTATTTT.